One sample yielded the 3 T cell receptor beta chains listed below, sequenced in a study of blood T cell repertoires in COVID-19. Measured with immunoSEQ multiplex PCR; TCRdb has only the in-frame clones, and not every one. The sample holds a few hundred thousand clones, roughly 84% seen once. Source material: PBMCs or T cells enriched from blood (not recorded which). These receptors originate from a woman in her thirties who had recovered from COVID-19.

This clone was seen a few times. This chain joins TRBV19 and TRBJ2-1; TRBD2 matches 7 bases. V lost 5 bases, J lost 1 base, and 8 bases stayed unmatched. Per the germline V gene, CDR1 is LNHDA and CDR2 is SQIVND (reference sequence). CDR3 size: 16 residues. In DNA, the CDR3 is TGTGCCAGTAGTCCCGACGGGAGGAGGTCCTACAATGAGCAGTTCTTC. It translates to CASSPDGRRSYNEQFF.

V gene TRBV19 combines with J gene TRBJ1-5, with 7 bases lining up with TRBD1. Trimming at V came to 3 bases and at J to 6 bases, leaving 8 bases not matched to a gene. This CDR3 contains 15 residues. CDR1 is LNHDA, CDR2 SQIVND, per germline (reference sequence). The CDR3 sequence: CASSILGGAGQPQHF. The CDR3 DNA reads TGTGCCAGTAGTATTTTAGGGGGCGCGGGTCAGCCCCAGCATTTT.

The rearrangement joins TRBV5-1 to TRBJ2-1, with D uncertain. CDR3 length equals 16 residues. Trimming took off 0 bases at V and 0 bases at J, with 10 bases between the two ends. Germline V lookup: CDR1 SGHRS, CDR2 YFSETQ. The CDR3 loop is CASSLDTIPSYNEQFF. DNA of the CDR3: TGCGCCAGCAGCTTGGATACTATTCCCTCCTACAATGAGCAGTTCTTC.